This record concerns one TCR beta chain sequence. Its specificity is unknown. This could be a read error, since a much larger clone is one nucleotide away. Tregs were sorted as CD4+CD25+CD127-/low cells. Study-wide points: Tumor-infiltrating Treg TCR alpha and beta sequences overlapped most with tumor naive CD4+ T cells, then blood naive. Tumor memory CD4+ T cell TCR gene usage was found to cluster with blood and lymph node memory CD4+ cells and with lymph node naive CD4+ cells. Whole repertoires were not studied in the larger cohort, only one V-J beta rearrangement.

The CDR3 covers 18 residues. Germline values: CDR1 SGHTA, CDR2 FQGTGA. J lost 4 bases, V lost 1 base, and 10 bases had no gene match. Semi-nested PCR with Nested Universal Primer A followed constant-region reverse priming of full-length variable regions. TCRdb processed the 5' RACE reads anew with MiXCR; each CDR3 protein has one entry. The sample consists of about 40,000 distinct CDR3 sequences, approximately 22% of them appearing once. Sequenced sample: Tregs sorted from blood. This clonotype was sampled from a female donor with breast cancer. This chain links TRBV7-3 with TRBJ2-3; 11 bases align to TRBD2. CDR3 loop: CASSLNVTSGSWADTQYF. The CDR3, as DNA: TGTGCCAGCAGCTTAAACGTTACTAGCGGGAGTTGGGCAGATACGCAGTATTTT.